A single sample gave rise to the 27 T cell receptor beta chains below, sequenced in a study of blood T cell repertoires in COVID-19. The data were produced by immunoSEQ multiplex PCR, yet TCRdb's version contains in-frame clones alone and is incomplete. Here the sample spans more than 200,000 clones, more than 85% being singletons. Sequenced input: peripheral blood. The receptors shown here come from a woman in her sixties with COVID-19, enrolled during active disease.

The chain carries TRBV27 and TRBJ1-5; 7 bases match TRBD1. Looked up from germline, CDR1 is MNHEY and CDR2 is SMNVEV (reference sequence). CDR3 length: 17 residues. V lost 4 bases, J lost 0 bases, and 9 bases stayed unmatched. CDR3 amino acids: CASSSGTARYSNQPQHF. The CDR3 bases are TGTGCCAGCAGTTCCGGGACAGCTAGATATAGCAATCAGCCCCAGCATTTT.

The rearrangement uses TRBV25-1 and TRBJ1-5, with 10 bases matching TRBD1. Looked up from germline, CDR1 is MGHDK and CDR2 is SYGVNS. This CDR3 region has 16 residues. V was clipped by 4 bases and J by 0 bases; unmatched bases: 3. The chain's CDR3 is CASSGDRGYSNQPQHF. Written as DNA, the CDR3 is TGTGCCAGCAGTGGGGACAGGGGCTATAGCAATCAGCCCCAGCATTTT.

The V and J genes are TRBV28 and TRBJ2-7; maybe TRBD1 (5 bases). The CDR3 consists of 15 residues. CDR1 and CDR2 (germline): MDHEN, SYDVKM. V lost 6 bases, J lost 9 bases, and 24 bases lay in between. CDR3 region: CASRATDRPFGVQYF. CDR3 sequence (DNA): TGTGCCAGCAGGGCAACAGACAGACCCTTTGGCGTGCAGTACTTC.

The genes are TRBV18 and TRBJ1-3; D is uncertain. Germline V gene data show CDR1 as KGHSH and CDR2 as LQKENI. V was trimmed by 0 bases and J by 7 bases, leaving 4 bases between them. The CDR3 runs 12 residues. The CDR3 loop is CASSPPGNTIYF. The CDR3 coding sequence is TGTGCCAGCTCACCACCCGGGAACACCATATATTTT.

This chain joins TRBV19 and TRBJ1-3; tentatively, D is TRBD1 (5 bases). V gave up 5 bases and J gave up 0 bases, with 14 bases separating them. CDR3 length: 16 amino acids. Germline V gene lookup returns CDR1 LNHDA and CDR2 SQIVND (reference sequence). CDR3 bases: TGTGCCAGTAGTTATACGACAGCGAACTCTGGAAACACCATATATTTT. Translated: CASSYTTANSGNTIYF. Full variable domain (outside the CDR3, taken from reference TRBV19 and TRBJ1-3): DGGITQSPKYLFRKEGQNVTLSCEQNLNHDAMYWYRQDPGQGLRLIYYSQIVNDFQKGDIAEGYSVSREKKESFPLTVTSAQKNPTAFYLCASSYTTANSGNTIYFGEGSWLTVV.

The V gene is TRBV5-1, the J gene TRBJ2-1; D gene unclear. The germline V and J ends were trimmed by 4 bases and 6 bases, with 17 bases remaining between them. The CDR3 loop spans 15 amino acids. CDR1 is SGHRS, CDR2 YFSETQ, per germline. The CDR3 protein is CASSESGLWSNEQFF. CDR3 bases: TGCGCCAGCAGCGAATCAGGATTATGGTCCAATGAGCAGTTCTTC.

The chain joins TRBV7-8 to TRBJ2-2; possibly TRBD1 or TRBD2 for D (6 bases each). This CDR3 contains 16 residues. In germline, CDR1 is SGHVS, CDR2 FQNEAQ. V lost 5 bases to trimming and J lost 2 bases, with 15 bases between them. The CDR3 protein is CASSQGTPINTGELFF. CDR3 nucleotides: TGTGCCAGCAGCCAGGGGACTCCTATTAACACCGGGGAGCTGTTTTTT.

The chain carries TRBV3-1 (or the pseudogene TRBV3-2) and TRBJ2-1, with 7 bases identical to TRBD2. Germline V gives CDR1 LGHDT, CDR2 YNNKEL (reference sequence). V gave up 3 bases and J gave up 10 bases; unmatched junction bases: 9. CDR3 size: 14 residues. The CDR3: CASSQTLAPREQFF. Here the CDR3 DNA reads TGTGCCAGCAGCCAGACACTAGCGCCCAGAGAGCAGTTCTTC.

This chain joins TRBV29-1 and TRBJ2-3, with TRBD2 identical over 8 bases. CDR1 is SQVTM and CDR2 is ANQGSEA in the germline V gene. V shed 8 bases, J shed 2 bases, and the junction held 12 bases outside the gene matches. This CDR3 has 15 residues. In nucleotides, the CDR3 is TGCAGCCTGCTGGTAAGCGGGAGCTTCACAGATACGCAGTATTTT. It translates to CSLLVSGSFTDTQYF.

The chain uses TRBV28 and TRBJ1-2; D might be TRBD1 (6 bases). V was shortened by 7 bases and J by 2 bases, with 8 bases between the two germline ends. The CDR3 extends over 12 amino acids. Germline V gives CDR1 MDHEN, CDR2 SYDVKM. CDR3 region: CASKTGNYGYTF. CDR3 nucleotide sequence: TGTGCCAGCAAAACAGGGAACTATGGCTACACCTTC.

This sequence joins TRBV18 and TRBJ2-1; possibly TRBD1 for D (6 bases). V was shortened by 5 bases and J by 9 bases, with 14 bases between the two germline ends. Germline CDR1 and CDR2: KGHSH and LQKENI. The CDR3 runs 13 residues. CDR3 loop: CASSKQGEGEQFF. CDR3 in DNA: TGTGCCAGCTCAAAACAGGGTGAAGGTGAGCAGTTCTTC.

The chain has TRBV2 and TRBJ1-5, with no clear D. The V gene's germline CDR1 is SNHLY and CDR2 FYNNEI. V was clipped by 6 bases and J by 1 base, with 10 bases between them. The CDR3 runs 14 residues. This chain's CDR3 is CASSRGWSNQPQHF. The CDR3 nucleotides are TGTGCCAGCAGCCGAGGGTGGAGCAATCAGCCCCAGCATTTT.

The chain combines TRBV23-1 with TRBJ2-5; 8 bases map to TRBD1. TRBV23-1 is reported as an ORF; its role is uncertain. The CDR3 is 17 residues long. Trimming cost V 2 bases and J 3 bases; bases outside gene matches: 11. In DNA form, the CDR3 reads TGCGCCAGCAGTCAAGCGACTGCTACACAGGGGGAAGAGACCCAGTACTTC. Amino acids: CASSQATATQGEETQYF.

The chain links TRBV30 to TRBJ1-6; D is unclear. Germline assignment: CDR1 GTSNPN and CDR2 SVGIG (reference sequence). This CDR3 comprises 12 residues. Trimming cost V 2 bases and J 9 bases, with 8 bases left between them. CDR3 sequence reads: CAWSLEASPLHF. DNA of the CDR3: TGTGCCTGGAGTCTCGAGGCTTCACCCCTCCACTTT.

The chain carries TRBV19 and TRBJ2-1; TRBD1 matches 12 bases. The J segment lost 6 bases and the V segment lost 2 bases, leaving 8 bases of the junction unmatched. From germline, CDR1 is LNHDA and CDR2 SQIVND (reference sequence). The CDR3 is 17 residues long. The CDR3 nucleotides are TGTGCCAGTAGTATACTCCGGGACAGGGGGCATTTCAATGAGCAGTTCTTC. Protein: CASSILRDRGHFNEQFF.

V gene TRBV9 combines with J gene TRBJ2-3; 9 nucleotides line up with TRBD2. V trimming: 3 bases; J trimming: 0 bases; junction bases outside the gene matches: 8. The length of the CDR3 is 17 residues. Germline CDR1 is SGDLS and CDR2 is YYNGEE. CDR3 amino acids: CASSDVREGYSTDTQYF. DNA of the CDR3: TGTGCCAGCAGCGATGTGCGGGAGGGATATAGCACAGATACGCAGTATTTT.

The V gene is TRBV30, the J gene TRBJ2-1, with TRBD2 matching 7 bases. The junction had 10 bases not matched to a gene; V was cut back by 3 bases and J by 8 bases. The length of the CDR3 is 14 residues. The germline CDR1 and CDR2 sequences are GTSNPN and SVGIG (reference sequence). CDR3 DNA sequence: TGTGCCTGGAGCAGGGAGGGCCGGTGGGATGAGCAGTTCTTC. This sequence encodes CAWSREGRWDEQFF. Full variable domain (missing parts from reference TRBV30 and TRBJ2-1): SQTIHQWPATLVQPVGSPLSLECTVEGTSNPNLYWYRQAAGRGLQLLFYSVGIGQISSEVPQNLSASRPQDRQFILSSKKLLLSDSGFYLCAWSREGRWDEQFFGPGTRLTVL.

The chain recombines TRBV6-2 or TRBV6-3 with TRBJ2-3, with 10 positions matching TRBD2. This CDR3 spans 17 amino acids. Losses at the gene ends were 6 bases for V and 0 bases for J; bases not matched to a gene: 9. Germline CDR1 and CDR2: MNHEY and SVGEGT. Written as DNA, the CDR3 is TGTGCCAGCAGCTCGGGACTAGCGTACCCAAGCACAGATACGCAGTATTTT. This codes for CASSSGLAYPSTDTQYF.

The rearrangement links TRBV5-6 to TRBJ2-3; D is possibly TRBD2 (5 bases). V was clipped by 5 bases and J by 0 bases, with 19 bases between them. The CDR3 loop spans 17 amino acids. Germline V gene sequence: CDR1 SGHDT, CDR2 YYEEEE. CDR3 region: CASSSRGAGYSTDTQYF. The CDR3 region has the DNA TGTGCCAGCAGTTCCCGGGGTGCGGGCTATAGCACAGATACGCAGTATTTT.

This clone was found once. CDR3 DNA: TGTGCCAGCAGCCAGGGTGTTGCGAGGTTACAAGAGACCCAGTACTTC. This translates into CASSQGVARLQETQYF. This chain connects TRBV3-1 (or the pseudogene TRBV3-2) to TRBJ2-5; D gene ambiguous. The germline V and J ends were trimmed by 3 bases and 2 bases, with 16 bases remaining between them. Germline CDR1 LGHDT, CDR2 YNNKEL (reference sequence). The length of the CDR3 is 16 residues.

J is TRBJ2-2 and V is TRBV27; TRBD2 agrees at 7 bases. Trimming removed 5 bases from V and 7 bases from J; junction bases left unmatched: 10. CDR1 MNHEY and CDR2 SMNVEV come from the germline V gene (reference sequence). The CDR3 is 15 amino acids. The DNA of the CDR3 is TGTGCCAGCAGTCCAGTACTAGCGAGTGTCGGGGAGCTGTTTTTT. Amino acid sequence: CASSPVLASVGELFF.

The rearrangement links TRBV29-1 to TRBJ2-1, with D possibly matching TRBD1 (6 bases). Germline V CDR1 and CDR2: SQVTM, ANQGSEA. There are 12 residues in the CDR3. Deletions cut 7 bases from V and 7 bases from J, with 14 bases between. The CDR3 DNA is TGCAGCGGCGCGTATGGACAGAATGAGCAGTTCTTC. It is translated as CSGAYGQNEQFF.

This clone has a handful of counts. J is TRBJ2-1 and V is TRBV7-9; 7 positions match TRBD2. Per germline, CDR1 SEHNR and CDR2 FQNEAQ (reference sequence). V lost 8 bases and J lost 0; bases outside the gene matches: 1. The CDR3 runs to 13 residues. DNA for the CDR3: TGTGCCAGCGGCGGGAGCTCCTACAATGAGCAGTTCTTC. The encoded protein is CASGGSSYNEQFF.

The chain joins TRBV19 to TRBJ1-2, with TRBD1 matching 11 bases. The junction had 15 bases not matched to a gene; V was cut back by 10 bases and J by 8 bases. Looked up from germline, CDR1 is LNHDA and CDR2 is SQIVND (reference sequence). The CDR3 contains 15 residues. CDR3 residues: CATTDRGQGAGGYTF. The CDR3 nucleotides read TGTGCCACTACCGACCGTGGACAGGGGGCGGGAGGCTACACCTTC. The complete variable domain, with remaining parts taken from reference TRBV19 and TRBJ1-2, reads DGGITQSPKYLFRKEGQNVTLSCEQNLNHDAMYWYRQDPGQGLRLIYYSQIVNDFQKGDIAEGYSVSREKKESFPLTVTSAQKNPTAFYLCATTDRGQGAGGYTFGSGTRLTVV.

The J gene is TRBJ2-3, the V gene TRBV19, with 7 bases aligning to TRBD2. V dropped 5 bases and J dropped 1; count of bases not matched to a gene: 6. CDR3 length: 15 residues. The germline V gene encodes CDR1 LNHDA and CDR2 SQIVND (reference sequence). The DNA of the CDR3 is TGTGCCAGTAGTCCCCACCGGGAGGGCACAGATACGCAGTATTTT. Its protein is CASSPHREGTDTQYF.

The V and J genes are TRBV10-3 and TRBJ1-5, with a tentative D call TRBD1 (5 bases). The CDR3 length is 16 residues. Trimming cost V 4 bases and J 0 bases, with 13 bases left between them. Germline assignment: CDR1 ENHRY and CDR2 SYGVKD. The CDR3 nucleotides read TGTGCCATCAGTGGGAGCAGGGTAAATAGCAATCAGCCCCAGCATTTT. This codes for CAISGSRVNSNQPQHF.

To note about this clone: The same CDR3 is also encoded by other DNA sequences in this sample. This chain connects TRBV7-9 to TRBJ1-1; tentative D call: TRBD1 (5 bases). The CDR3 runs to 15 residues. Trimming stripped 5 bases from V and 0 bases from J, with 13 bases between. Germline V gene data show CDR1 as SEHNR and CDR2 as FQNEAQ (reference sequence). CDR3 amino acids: CASSLSGQMNTEAFF. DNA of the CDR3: TGTGCCAGCAGCCTGTCAGGACAAATGAACACTGAAGCTTTCTTT.